This T cell receptor (beta chain) derives from a study of response to subunit inactivated influenza vaccine. Overall study results and limits: The authors suggested that every seasonal influenza vaccination recruits few new T cells.

About this clonotype itself: As yet, its antigen is unknown. An end of the junction differs from the germline gene, which may be a read error.

TCRdb recomputed calls from the RT-PCR reads with MiXCR, one row per CDR3 protein. The table has some 480,000 distinct CDR3 sequences, over 9.5% seen once. The germline V gene encodes CDR1 SGHRS and CDR2 YFSETQ. This CDR3 contains 15 residues. The sample in question was PBMCs from blood, obtained 40 to 50 days after vaccination. The origin of this receptor is a man aged 50 or older who received an inactivated influenza vaccine. The gene calls are TRBV5-1 and TRBJ2-3; TRBD1 might be the D (6 bases). The CDR3 DNA follows: TGCGCCAGCAGCTTGGACGGGGACAACACAGATACGCATTATTTT. This codes for CASSLDGDNTDTHYF.